This is a list of T cell receptor beta chains from one sample in a study of beta chain features in type 1 diabetes. The repertoire was sequenced with immunoSEQ multiplex PCR; TCRdb's copy has only in-frame clones and lacks some. Among 60,000 to 75,000 clones, approximately 47% were seen once, and the ten largest hold around 0.72%. Sample: central memory CD4+ T cells from blood. These receptors came from a man under 40 with type 1 diabetes. Each CDR3 is given with its conserved first and last residue. The order of the fields is J gene, CDR3 length, V gene, clone size, CDR3 protein. Expanded clones are given a class, and other clones once, few, many or no size at all.

>TRBJ1-2|13|TRBV6-1|-
CASQTGGAGGYTF
>TRBJ2-7|14|TRBV2|-
CASRARDRGYEQYF
>TRBJ2-1|16|TRBV7-2|-
CASSPTQGGATNEQFF
>TRBJ2-7|15|TRBV4-1|-
CASSQAENRGYEQYF
>TRBJ2-5|11|TRBV2|few
CASSEEETQYF
>TRBJ2-4|13|TRBV5-8|-
CASSLPGVNIQYF
>TRBJ2-1|20|TRBV7-6|-
CASSPSWSSGRIRSYNEQFF
>TRBJ2-1|15|TRBV7-2|-
CASSYYSSSYNEQFF
>TRBJ1-2|12|TRBV19|once
CASSPQYYGYTF
>TRBJ1-1|14|TRBV7-9|few
CASSLEGGGTEAFF
>TRBJ2-7|15|TRBV27|few
CASSRPGTGSYEQYF
>TRBJ2-7|13|TRBV2|-
CASSEAKQGPEYF
>TRBJ2-7|14|TRBV29-1|-
CSVVVQGASYEQYF
>TRBJ2-6|17|TRBV2|-
CASSHTGVSSGANVLTF
>TRBJ1-1|15|TRBV6-1|-
CASSSRAPMNTEAFF
>TRBJ2-7|11|TRBV20-1|-
CSARDGGVPYF
>TRBJ1-1|13|TRBV29-1|-
CSVGTGGSTEAFF
>TRBJ2-1|16|TRBV5-5|few
CASSPRRASVDNEQFF
>TRBJ2-7|15|TRBV10-3|-
CAIKPGTGGPYEQYF
>TRBJ1-2|13|TRBV25-1|few
CASSDGTAYGYTF
>TRBJ2-3|16|TRBV19|-
CASSILLGTGTDTQYF
>TRBJ2-1|14|TRBV6-1|-
CASSEVAGYNEQFF
>TRBJ2-7|11|TRBV2|-
CASKSEVADVF
>TRBJ2-3|14|TRBV2|few
CASIGGLATDTQYF
>TRBJ2-5|13|TRBV7-9|few
CASSLHPQETQYF
>TRBJ2-5|14|TRBV6-1|-
CASDKVGGEETQYF
>TRBJ2-1|14|TRBV7-2|few
CASSLARASNEQFF
>TRBJ1-1|13|TRBV7-8|-
CASSLAPSDEAFF
>TRBJ2-1|15|TRBV5-1|few
CASSLAGGPAGEQFF
>TRBJ2-3|16|TRBV2|-
CATSRWWSGSTDTQYF
>TRBJ2-1|11|TRBV20-1|-
CSALTSNGQFF
>TRBJ1-1|12|TRBV11-2|-
CASSATGTRDFF
>TRBJ2-7|13|TRBV30|few
CAWNADRAHEQYF
>TRBJ1-5|16|TRBV18|-
CASSPPSTGENQPQHF
>TRBJ2-6|16|TRBV7-9|-
CASSLARGYGANVLTF
>TRBJ2-3|17|TRBV5-1|few
CASSLGTSSGGEDTQYF
>TRBJ2-1|17|TRBV10-3|-
CAISLTSGGASYNEQFF
>TRBJ1-6|16|TRBV7-2|-
CASSWGVGGSHSPLHF
>TRBJ1-2|14|TRBV5-1|-
CASSLAGQGIGYTF
>TRBJ1-3|14|TRBV6-1|-
CASTMTGNRNTIYF
>TRBJ1-6|13|TRBV6-6|-
CAGGPSGDSPLHF
>TRBJ1-2|17|TRBV5-4|-
CASSLEGGVRVNYGYTF
>TRBJ2-2|13|TRBV19|few
CASRQGGTGELFF
>TRBJ2-3|16|TRBV11-3|-
CASTKVAGGPRDTQYF
>TRBJ2-7|15|TRBV4-1|-
CASSQRQGSSYEQYF
>TRBJ2-5|13|TRBV13|-
CASSLMGGETQYF
>TRBJ2-7|14|TRBV7-2|few
CASSLGAGGYEQYF
>TRBJ1-5|13|TRBV28|-
CASMSQGNQPQHF
>TRBJ2-7|15|TRBV6-5|-
CASSYSTGDRGEQYF
>TRBJ2-4|14|TRBV15|-
CATSRAGSGNIQYF
>TRBJ2-3|15|TRBV5-1|-
CASSLFTSGSDTQYF